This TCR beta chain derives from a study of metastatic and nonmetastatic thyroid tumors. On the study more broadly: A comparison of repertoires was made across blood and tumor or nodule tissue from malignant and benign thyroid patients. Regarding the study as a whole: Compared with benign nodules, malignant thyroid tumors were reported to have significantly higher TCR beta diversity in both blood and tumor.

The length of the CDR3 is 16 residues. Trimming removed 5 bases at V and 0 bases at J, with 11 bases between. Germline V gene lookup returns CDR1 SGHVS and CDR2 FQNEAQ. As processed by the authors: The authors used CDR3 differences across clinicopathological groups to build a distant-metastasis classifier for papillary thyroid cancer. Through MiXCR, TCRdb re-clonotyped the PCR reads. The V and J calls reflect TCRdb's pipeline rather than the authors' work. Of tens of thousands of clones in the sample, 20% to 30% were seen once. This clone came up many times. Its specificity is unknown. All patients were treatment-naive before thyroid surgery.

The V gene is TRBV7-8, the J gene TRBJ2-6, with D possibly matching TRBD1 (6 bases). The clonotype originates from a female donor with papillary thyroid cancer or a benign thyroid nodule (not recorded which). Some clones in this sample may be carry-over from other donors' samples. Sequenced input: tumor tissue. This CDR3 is CASSPWTVSGANVLTF. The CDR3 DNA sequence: TGTGCCAGCAGCCCCTGGACAGTCTCTGGGGCCAACGTCCTGACTTTC.